This T cell receptor (beta chain) was retrieved from a study of T-cell reconstitution after alpha-beta-depleted transplantation in children. General observations from the study: Surviving recipient T cells and intrathymic progenitors accounted for some patients' high TCRbeta diversity at day 60. About two months after transplant, alpha-beta T cells reportedly came from several hundred expanded graft clones. A year had passed since transplant, and T-cell counts and diversity by then came mostly from newly produced T cells.

Points on this clonotype: The antigen remains undetermined.

Unique molecular identifiers were incorporated during preparation of the TCRbeta library. TCRdb recomputed calls from the PCR reads with MiXCR, one row per CDR3 protein. The sample records about 580,000 distinct CDR3 sequences, roughly 23% being singletons. Germline V lookup: CDR1 MNHEY, CDR2 SVGAGI. V shed 2 bases and J shed 5 bases, with 16 bases lying between them. CDR3 length: 16 amino acids. This material consisted of PBMCs, mostly from graft donor cells, taken 360 days after TCRalphabeta/CD19-depleted stem cell transplant. This TCR was sampled from a boy under three years old who had a stem cell transplant for acute myeloid leukemia, so the T cells may come from the graft donor. The rearrangement joins TRBV6-5 to TRBJ2-1; tentatively, D is TRBD1 (6 bases). The DNA of the CDR3 is TGTGCCAGCAGTTACCCCAGGGGTTGGCAGAACAATGAGCAGTTCTTC. This sequence encodes CASSYPRGWQNNEQFF.